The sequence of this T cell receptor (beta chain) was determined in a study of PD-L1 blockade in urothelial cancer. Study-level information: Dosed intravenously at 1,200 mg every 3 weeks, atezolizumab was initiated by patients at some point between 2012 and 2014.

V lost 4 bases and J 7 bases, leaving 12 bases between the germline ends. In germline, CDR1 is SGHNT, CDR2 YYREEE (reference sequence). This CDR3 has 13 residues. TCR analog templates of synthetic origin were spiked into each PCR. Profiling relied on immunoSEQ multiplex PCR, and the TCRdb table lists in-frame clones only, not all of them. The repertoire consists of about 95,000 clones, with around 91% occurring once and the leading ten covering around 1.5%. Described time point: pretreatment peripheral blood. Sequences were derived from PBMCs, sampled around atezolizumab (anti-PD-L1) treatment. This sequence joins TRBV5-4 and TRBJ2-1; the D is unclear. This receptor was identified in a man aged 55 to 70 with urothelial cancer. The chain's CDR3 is CASSTVYRNEQFF. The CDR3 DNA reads TGTGCCAGCAGCACCGTCTACCGTAATGAGCAGTTCTTC.